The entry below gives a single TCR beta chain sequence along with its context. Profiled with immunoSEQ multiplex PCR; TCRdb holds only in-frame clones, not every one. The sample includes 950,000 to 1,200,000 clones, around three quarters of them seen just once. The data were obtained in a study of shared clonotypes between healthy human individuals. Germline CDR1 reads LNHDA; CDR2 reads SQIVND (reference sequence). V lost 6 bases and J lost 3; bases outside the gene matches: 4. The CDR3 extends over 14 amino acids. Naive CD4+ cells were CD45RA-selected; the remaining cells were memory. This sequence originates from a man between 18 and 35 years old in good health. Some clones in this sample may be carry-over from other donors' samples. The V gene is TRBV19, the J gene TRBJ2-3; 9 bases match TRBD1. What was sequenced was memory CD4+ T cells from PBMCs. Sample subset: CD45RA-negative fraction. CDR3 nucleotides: TGTGCCAGTAGAAGGGACAGGGCGACAGATACGCAGTATTTT. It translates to CASRRDRATDTQYF.